These 22 T cell receptor beta chains were all obtained from the same sample, sequenced in a study of T cell clones after liver transplantation. Generated by immunoSEQ multiplex PCR, the TCRdb table keeps only in-frame clones and is missing some. The sample carries tens of thousands of clones, roughly 84% recorded once. The source material was CD4+ T cells from blood, sampled before liver transplant. The source is a human donor who received a liver transplant.

This clone rates as medium-sized. The chain recombines TRBV28 with TRBJ1-5; D not resolved. Trimming took 6 bases from V and 2 from J, leaving 11 bases between them. The CDR3 spans 14 residues. Germline V lookup: CDR1 MDHEN, CDR2 SYDVKM. CDR3 nucleotide sequence: TGTGCCAGCAGCCGTCGGTGGGGCAATCAGCCCCAGCATTTT. Protein sequence: CASSRRWGNQPQHF.

This clone showed up many times. The rearrangement links TRBV4-3 to TRBJ2-1; D might be TRBD1 (5 bases). Per germline, CDR1 LGHNA and CDR2 YSLEER. V lost 0 bases and J 8 bases, leaving 14 bases between the germline ends. The CDR3 has 15 amino acids. The CDR3, as DNA: TGCGCCAGCAGCCAAGATCACAGGCTTTATGATGAGCAGTTCTTC. It translates to CASSQDHRLYDEQFF.

The V gene is TRBV27, the J gene TRBJ2-1; TRBD2 matches 12 bases. The V gene's germline CDR1 is MNHEY and CDR2 SMNVEV (reference sequence). Losses at the gene ends were 6 bases for V and 7 bases for J; bases not matched to a gene: 7. This CDR3 has 15 amino acids. The CDR3 DNA follows: TGTGCCAGCAGCGGTACTAGCGGGAGGCGTAATGAGCAGTTCTTC. This gives the protein CASSGTSGRRNEQFF.

The V call is TRBV4-3, the J call TRBJ2-2; no clear D. The germline V and J ends were trimmed by 2 bases and 3 bases, with 13 bases remaining between them. The CDR3 runs to 16 residues. The germline CDR1 and CDR2 sequences are LGHNA and YSLEER. The CDR3 sequence is CASSQRAGPHTGELFF. CDR3 DNA: TGCGCCAGCAGCCAACGGGCCGGGCCTCACACCGGGGAGCTGTTTTTT.

The chain is built from TRBV7-3 and TRBJ1-1; D gene unclear. Trimming took off 1 base at V and 4 bases at J, with 10 bases between the two ends. The CDR3 is 14 amino acids. Per the germline V gene, CDR1 is SGHTA and CDR2 is FQGTGA. Written as DNA, the CDR3 is TGTGCCAGCAGCTTAATGGGTAGCGTCACTGAAGCTTTCTTT. It encodes CASSLMGSVTEAFF.

This clone was seen more than once but under ten times. The rearrangement links TRBV5-6 to TRBJ1-2; TRBD1 might be the D (6 bases). CDR3 length: 14 residues. Trimming pared 0 bases from V and 7 bases from J, leaving 13 bases between. Germline CDR1 reads SGHDT; CDR2 reads YYEEEE. DNA of the CDR3: TGTGCCAGCAGCTTGGACGACAGGAGGGGTGGCTACACCTTC. Translation: CASSLDDRRGGYTF.

This clone has more than one count but fewer than ten. The rearrangement joins TRBV7-9 to TRBJ2-7; D is possibly TRBD1 (7 bases). V shed 3 bases and J shed 5 bases, with 14 bases lying between them. The CDR3 sequence is 14 residues long. Germline values: CDR1 SEHNR, CDR2 FQNEAQ (reference sequence). CDR3 bases: TGTGCCAGCAGCTTCAGGGGGGCCGGGGACGAGCAGTACTTC. This translates into CASSFRGAGDEQYF. The full variable domain, with the rest looked up from reference TRBV7-9 and TRBJ2-7, is DTGVSQNPRHKITKRGQNVTFRCDPISEHNRLYWYRQTLGQGPEFLTYFQNEAQLEKSRLLSDRFSAERPKGSFSTLEIQRTEQGDSAMYLCASSFRGAGDEQYFGPGTRLTVT.

The chain is built from TRBV7-2 and TRBJ2-6; D remains unclear. Germline lookup yields CDR1 SGHTA and CDR2 FQGNSA. The CDR3 loop spans 15 amino acids. V gave up 1 base and J gave up 4 bases, with 8 bases separating them. CDR3 bases: TGTGCCAGCAGCTTAGATGGTTCGGGGGCCAACGTCCTGACTTTC. Encoded protein: CASSLDGSGANVLTF.

The chain employs TRBV7-7 and TRBJ1-2; D is unresolved. Per the germline V gene, CDR1 is SSHAT and CDR2 is FNYEAQ (reference sequence). V was pared by 0 bases and J by 4 bases, with 15 bases between. The CDR3 runs 16 residues. The chain's CDR3 is CASSLARSSLAYGYTF. The DNA for the CDR3 is TGTGCCAGCAGCTTAGCTCGCTCAAGCCTCGCCTATGGCTACACCTTC.

The chain joins TRBV4-2 to TRBJ2-1; TRBD1 might be the D (7 bases). Germline lookup yields CDR1 LGHNA and CDR2 YNFKEQ. Trimming took off 0 bases at V and 7 bases at J, with 10 bases between the two ends. This CDR3 is 14 amino acids long. The CDR3 bases are TGTGCCAGCAGCCAAGATTCAGGGGGGAATGAGCAGTTCTTC. It yields the protein CASSQDSGGNEQFF.

The chain links TRBV7-3 to TRBJ2-3, with a tentative D call TRBD1 (6 bases). The CDR3 is made up of 15 amino acids. V was shortened by 5 bases and J by 2 bases, with 14 bases between the two germline ends. Looked up from germline, CDR1 is SGHTA and CDR2 is FQGTGA. The CDR3 DNA reads as TGTGCCAGCAGCCGAGGGGGAACCACCACAGATACGCAGTATTTT. It specifies CASSRGGTTTDTQYF.

V gene TRBV14 combines with J gene TRBJ2-7; D possibly matches TRBD1 or TRBD2 (5 bases each). This CDR3 contains 15 residues. V shed 0 bases and J shed 3 bases, with 12 bases lying between them. Germline CDR1 and CDR2: SGHDN and FVKESK. The CDR3 sequence is CASSQEGAGSYEQYF. Written as DNA, the CDR3 is TGTGCCAGCAGCCAAGAAGGGGCAGGGAGCTACGAGCAGTACTTC.

The chain recombines TRBV7-2 with TRBJ2-5; D remains unclear. The CDR3 runs 15 residues. V gave up 1 base and J gave up 2 bases, with 11 bases separating them. CDR1 SGHTA and CDR2 FQGNSA come from the germline V gene. The CDR3: CASSLVPGLQETQYF. CDR3 sequence (DNA): TGTGCCAGCAGCTTAGTTCCGGGTCTTCAAGAGACCCAGTACTTC.

The rearrangement links TRBV25-1 to TRBJ2-2; possibly TRBD2 for D (5 bases). V was trimmed by 6 bases and J by 0 bases, leaving 11 bases between them. The CDR3 has 15 amino acids. Germline-derived CDR1 and CDR2 are MGHDK and SYGVNS. The CDR3 nucleotides read TGTGCCAGCAGCGGGATCAAAGCGAACACCGGGGAGCTGTTTTTT. This codes for CASSGIKANTGELFF.

V usage is TRBV11-2 and J usage is TRBJ2-3, with D maybe TRBD1 (5 bases). Germline lookup yields CDR1 SGHAT and CDR2 FQNNGV. V gave up 4 bases and J gave up 14 bases, with 13 bases separating them. This CDR3 is 11 amino acids long. The CDR3 sequence: CASSSSTGGYF. As DNA, the CDR3 is TGTGCCAGCAGCTCCAGCACAGGCGGGTATTTT.

This chain uses TRBV2 with TRBJ2-1, with TRBD1 identical over 11 bases. The V segment lost 5 bases and the J segment 7 bases; nucleotides outside the gene matches: 7. In germline, CDR1 is SNHLY, CDR2 FYNNEI. The CDR3 is made up of 15 amino acids. The CDR3 nucleotides are TGTGCCAGCAGTCTCGGACAGGGGGCCCGGAATGAGCAGTTCTTC. Protein product: CASSLGQGARNEQFF.

CDR3 sequence (DNA): TGCGCCAGCAGCTTGTCAGCGGGACAAGAGACCCAGTACTTC. Amino acids: CASSLSAGQETQYF. The V gene is TRBV5-1, the J gene TRBJ2-5; TRBD2 agrees at 7 bases. The CDR3 sequence is 14 residues long. Per the germline V gene, CDR1 is SGHRS and CDR2 is YFSETQ. Unmatched junction bases numbered 2, after V lost 1 base and J lost 2 bases.

V gene TRBV28 combines with J gene TRBJ1-2; 9 bases are shared with TRBD1. Germline loops: CDR1 MDHEN, CDR2 SYDVKM. J was trimmed by 5 bases and V by 6 bases; bases with no gene match: 4. This CDR3 region has 13 residues. CDR3 protein: CASRPGQGYGYTF. For the CDR3, the DNA is TGTGCCAGCAGACCTGGACAGGGGTATGGCTACACCTTC.

The chain combines TRBV29-1 with TRBJ2-1; D might be TRBD2 (5 bases). V dropped 3 bases and J dropped 0 bases, with 6 bases sitting between them. The CDR3 totals 13 residues. Per germline, CDR1 SQVTM and CDR2 ANQGSEA. In nucleotides, the CDR3 is TGCAGCGTTGACGGGAACTCCTACAATGAGCAGTTCTTC. Its translation: CSVDGNSYNEQFF.

The gene calls are TRBV7-2 and TRBJ2-7; D unclear. Trimming shortened V by 2 bases and J by 2 bases, and 10 bases separated the two germline ends. Germline V CDR1 and CDR2: SGHTA, FQGNSA. The CDR3 extends over 14 amino acids. CDR3 in amino acids: CASSLSHGTYEQYF. CDR3 coding DNA: TGTGCCAGCAGCTTATCGCACGGTACCTACGAGCAGTACTTC.

The chain combines TRBV19 with TRBJ2-3, with D hard to call. The ends were cut back, 7 bases at V and 2 bases at J, with 13 bases in the middle. CDR3 length: 14 amino acids. Germline V gene lookup returns CDR1 LNHDA and CDR2 SQIVND (reference sequence). CDR3 DNA: TGTGCCAGTACCACCCTACACAACACAGATACGCAGTATTTT. This codes for CASTTLHNTDTQYF. Using reference TRBV19 and TRBJ2-3 for the parts outside the CDR3, the full variable domain is DGGITQSPKYLFRKEGQNVTLSCEQNLNHDAMYWYRQDPGQGLRLIYYSQIVNDFQKGDIAEGYSVSREKKESFPLTVTSAQKNPTAFYLCASTTLHNTDTQYFGPGTRLTVL.

This clone was counted a few times. The chain links TRBV7-2 to TRBJ2-1; D is ambiguous. With 5 bases removed from V and 10 bases from J, the gap between germline ends came to 21 bases. Germline V gene lookup returns CDR1 SGHTA and CDR2 FQGNSA. The CDR3 is 15 amino acids. The CDR3 protein is CASSPLSSTPYEQFF. The CDR3 DNA is TGTGCCAGCAGCCCTCTCTCTAGTACGCCCTACGAGCAGTTCTTC.